This TCR beta chain came from a study of cytomegalovirus exposure and HLA in healthy donors. To note about this clone: The antigen is unknown.

Study-level findings and limits: Association with HLA alleles at 0.05 false discovery rate was found for roughly 17,000 TCR beta sequences in a later analysis. A prior analysis recorded that most TCR beta V segments were productive about 87% or about 30% of the time. Several top significant clusters appeared, in a later analysis, to be linked to common viral pathogens.

In germline, CDR1 is MNHNS, CDR2 SASEGT. The CDR3 extends over 13 amino acids. Trimming shortened V by 6 bases and J by 7 bases, and 12 bases separated the two germline ends. Vbeta (60) and Jbeta (13) primers were used in the PCR. Assay: immunoSEQ multiplex PCR; the TCRdb copy retains only in-frame clones and omits some. The sample has 100,000 to 150,000 clones; roughly 66% are singletons. J is TRBJ1-4 and V is TRBV6-1; TRBD1 is a possible D gene (5 bases). The sequence came from a man in his 60s in good health and CMV-seropositive. Sequenced material: PBMCs. The CDR3 sequence is CASRSWGVEKLFF. The CDR3 DNA follows: TGTGCCAGCAGATCATGGGGCGTTGAAAAACTGTTTTTT.